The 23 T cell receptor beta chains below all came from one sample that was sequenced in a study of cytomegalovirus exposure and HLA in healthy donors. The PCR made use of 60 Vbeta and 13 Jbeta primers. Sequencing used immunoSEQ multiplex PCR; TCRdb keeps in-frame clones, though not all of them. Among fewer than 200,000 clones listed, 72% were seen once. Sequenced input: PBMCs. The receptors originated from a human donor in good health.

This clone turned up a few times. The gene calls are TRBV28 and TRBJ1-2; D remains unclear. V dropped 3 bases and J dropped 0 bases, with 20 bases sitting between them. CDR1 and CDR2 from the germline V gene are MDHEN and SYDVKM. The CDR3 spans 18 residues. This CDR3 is CASSFFLSGRTSNYGYTF. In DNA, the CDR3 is TGTGCCAGCAGTTTCTTTTTGTCGGGGAGGACCTCTAACTATGGCTACACCTTC.

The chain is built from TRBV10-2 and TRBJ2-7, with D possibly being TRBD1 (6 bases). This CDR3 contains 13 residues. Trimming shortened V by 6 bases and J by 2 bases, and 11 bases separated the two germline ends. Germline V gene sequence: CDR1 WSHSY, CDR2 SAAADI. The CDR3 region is CASSPRTAYEQYF. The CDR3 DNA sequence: TGCGCCAGCAGCCCCCGGACAGCCTACGAGCAGTACTTC.

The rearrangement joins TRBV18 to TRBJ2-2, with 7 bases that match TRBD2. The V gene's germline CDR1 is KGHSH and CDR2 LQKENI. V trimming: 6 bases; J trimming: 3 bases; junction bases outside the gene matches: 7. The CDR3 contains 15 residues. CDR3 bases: TGTGCCAGCTCCGTCCAGGGAGGGCACACCGGGGAGCTGTTTTTT. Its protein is CASSVQGGHTGELFF.

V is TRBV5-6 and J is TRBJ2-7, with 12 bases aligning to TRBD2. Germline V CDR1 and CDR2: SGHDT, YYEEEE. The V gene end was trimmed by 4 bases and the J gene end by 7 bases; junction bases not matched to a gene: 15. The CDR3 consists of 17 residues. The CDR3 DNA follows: TGTGCCAGCAGCCCGACCTTGCTAGCGGGGGGGCGGTGGGAGCAGTACTTC. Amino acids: CASSPTLLAGGRWEQYF.

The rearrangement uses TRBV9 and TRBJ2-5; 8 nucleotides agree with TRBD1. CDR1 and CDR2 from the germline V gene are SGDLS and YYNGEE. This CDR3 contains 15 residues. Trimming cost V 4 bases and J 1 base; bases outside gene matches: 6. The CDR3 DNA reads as TGTGCCAGCAGCCCAAGGGACAGGCCCCAAGAGACCCAGTACTTC. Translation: CASSPRDRPQETQYF.

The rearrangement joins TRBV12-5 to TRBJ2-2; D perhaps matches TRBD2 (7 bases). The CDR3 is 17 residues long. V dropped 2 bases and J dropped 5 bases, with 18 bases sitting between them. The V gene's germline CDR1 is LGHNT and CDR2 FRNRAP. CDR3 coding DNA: TGTGCTAGTGGTTTGATTGGTTTGGGGGGGCCAACCGGGGAGCTGTTTTTT. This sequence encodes CASGLIGLGGPTGELFF.

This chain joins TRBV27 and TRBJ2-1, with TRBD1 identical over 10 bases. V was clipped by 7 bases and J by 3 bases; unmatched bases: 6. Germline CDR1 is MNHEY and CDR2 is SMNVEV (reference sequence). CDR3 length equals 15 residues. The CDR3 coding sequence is TGTGCCAGCACCCGCGGACAGGGGGGCTACAATGAGCAGTTCTTC. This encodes CASTRGQGGYNEQFF.

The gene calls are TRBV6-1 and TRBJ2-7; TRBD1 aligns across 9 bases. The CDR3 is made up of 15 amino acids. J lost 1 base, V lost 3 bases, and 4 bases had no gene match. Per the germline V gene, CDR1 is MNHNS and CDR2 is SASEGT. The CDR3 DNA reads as TGTGCCAGCAGTGACCCGGGACAGGGATCCTACGAGCAGTACTTC. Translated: CASSDPGQGSYEQYF.

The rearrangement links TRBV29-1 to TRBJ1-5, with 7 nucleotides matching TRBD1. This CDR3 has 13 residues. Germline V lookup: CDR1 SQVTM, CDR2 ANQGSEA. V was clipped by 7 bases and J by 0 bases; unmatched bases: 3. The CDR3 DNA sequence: TGCAGCGCCGGGACAGATAGCAATCAGCCCCAGCATTTT. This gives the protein CSAGTDSNQPQHF.

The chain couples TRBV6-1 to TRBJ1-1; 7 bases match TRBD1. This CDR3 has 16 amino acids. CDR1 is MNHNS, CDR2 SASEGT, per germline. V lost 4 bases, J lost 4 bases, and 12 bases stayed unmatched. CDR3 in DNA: TGTGCCAGCAGTGGCCTCGGACAGGCAGGCGTCACTGAAGCTTTCTTT. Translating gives CASSGLGQAGVTEAFF.

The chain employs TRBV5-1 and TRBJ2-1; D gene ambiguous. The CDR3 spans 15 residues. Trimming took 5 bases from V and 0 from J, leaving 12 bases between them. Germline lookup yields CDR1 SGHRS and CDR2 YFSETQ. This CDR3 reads CASRVLESSYNEQFF. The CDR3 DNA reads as TGCGCCAGCAGGGTCCTAGAGAGCTCCTACAATGAGCAGTTCTTC.

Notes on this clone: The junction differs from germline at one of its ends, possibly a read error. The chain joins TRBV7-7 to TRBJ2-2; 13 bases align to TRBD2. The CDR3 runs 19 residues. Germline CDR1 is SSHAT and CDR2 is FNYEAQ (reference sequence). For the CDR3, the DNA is TGTGCTAGCAGCTTAGAGCGACTAGCGGGGGGCCCTAACACCGGGGAGCTGTTTTTT. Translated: CASSLERLAGGPNTGELFF.

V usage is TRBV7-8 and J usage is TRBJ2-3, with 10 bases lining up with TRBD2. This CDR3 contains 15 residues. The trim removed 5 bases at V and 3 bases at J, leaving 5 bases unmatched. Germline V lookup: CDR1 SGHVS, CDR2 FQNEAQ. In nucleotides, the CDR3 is TGTGCCAGCAGCGCAGCGGGGGGGCCGACAGATACGCAGTATTTT. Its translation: CASSAAGGPTDTQYF.

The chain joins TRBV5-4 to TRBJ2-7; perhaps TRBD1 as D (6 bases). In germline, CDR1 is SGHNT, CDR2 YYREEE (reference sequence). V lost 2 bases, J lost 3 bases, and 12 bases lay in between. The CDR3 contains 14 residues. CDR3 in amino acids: CASSLGRGLYEQYF. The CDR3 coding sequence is TGTGCCAGCAGCTTAGGCAGGGGTCTCTACGAGCAGTACTTC.

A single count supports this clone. The CDR3 bases are TGTGCCAGCAGTTTGCGGAGGGATAGCAATCAGCCCCAGCATTTT. Amino acid sequence: CASSLRRDSNQPQHF. This rearrangement joins TRBV27 to TRBJ1-5; D ambiguous. CDR3 length: 15 residues. CDR1 and CDR2 (germline): MNHEY, SMNVEV (reference sequence). V gave up 3 bases and J gave up 0 bases, with 9 bases separating them.

Here the CDR3 reads CSVDGYTF. In nucleotides, the CDR3 is TGCAGTGTCGATGGCTACACCTTC. The chain joins TRBV20-1 to TRBJ1-2; D not certain. Germline CDR1 reads DFQATT; CDR2 reads SNEGSKA (reference sequence). The ends were cut back, 7 bases at V and 6 bases at J, with 3 bases in the middle. The CDR3 length is 8 residues.

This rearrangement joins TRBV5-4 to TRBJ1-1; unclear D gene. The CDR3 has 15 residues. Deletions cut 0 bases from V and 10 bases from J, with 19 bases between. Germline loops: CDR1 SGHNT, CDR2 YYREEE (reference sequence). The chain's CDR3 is CASSLDVSAGLGAFF. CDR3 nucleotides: TGTGCCAGCAGCTTGGATGTAAGTGCAGGCCTTGGAGCTTTCTTT.

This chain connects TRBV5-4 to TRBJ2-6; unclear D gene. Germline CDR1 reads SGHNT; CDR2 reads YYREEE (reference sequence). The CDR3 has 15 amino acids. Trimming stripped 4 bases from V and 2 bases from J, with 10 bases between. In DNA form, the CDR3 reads TGTGCCAGCAGCCCCGACCGGGCTGGGGCCAACGTCCTGACTTTC. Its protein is CASSPDRAGANVLTF.

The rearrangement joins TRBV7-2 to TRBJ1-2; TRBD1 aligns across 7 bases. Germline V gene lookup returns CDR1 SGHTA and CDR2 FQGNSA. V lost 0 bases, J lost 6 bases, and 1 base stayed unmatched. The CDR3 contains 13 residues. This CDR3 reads CASSLAGGNGYTF. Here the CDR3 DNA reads TGTGCCAGCAGCTTAGCAGGGGGCAATGGCTACACCTTC. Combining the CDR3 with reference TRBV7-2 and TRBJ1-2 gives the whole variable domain GAGVSQSPSNKVTEKGKDVELRCDPISGHTALYWYRQSLGQGLEFLIYFQGNSAPDKSGLPSDRFSAERTGGSVSTLTIQRTQQEDSAVYLCASSLAGGNGYTFGSGTRLTVV.

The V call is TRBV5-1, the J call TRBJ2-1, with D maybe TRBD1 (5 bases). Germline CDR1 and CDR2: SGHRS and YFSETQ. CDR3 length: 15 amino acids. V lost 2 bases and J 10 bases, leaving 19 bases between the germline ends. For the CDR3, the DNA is TGCGCCAGCAGCTTACTCCAGGGCCCCTCTGGGGAGCAGTTCTTC. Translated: CASSLLQGPSGEQFF.

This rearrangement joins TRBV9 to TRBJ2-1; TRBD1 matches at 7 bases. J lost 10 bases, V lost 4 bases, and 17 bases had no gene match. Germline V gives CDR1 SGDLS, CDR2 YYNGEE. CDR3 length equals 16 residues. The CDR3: CASSSRSDPQQGEQFF. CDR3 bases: TGTGCCAGCAGCTCACGATCAGACCCCCAACAGGGGGAGCAGTTCTTC.

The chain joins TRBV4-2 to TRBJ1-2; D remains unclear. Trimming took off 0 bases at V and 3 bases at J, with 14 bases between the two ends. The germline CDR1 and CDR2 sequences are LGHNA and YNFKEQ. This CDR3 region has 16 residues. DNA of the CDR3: TGTGCCAGCAGCCAAGATCGATCAACGGGGTACTATGGCTACACCTTC. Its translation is CASSQDRSTGYYGYTF.

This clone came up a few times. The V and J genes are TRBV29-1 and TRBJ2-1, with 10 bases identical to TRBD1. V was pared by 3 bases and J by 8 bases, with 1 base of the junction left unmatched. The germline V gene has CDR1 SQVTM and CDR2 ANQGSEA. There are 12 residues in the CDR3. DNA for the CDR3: TGCAGCGTTGACGGGACAGGGGATGAGCAGTTCTTC. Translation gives CSVDGTGDEQFF.